This section outlines one T cell receptor beta chain sequence together with its context. Antigen specificity is unknown. This sample was taken from a study of identical twins. Findings and caveats of the study: Low generation probability was overrepresented in out-of-frame alpha sequences shared by twins. Its conclusions, products of cross-sectional statistical analysis, did not come from following the same donors.

In TCRdb, the 5' RACE reads were re-called with MiXCR into one record per CDR3 protein. The sample gives fewer than 900,000 distinct CDR3 sequences, 21% of which show up once; 4% to 5.5% is in the top ten. This CDR3 has 13 residues. Germline values: CDR1 SEHNR, CDR2 FQNEAQ (reference sequence). V lost 4 bases and J lost 8, with 14 bases in between. This sample also belongs to another study, concerning T cells expressing NK-cell markers.

The rearrangement joins TRBV7-9 to TRBJ1-2; D is undetermined. The sequence was collected from a woman younger than 35 in good health. Sequences were obtained from PBMCs. Here the CDR3 reads CASSSDVPGGYTF. CDR3 sequence (DNA): TGTGCCAGCAGCTCGGACGTCCCGGGAGGCTACACCTTC. Full variable domain (missing parts from reference TRBV7-9 and TRBJ1-2): DTGVSQNPRHKITKRGQNVTFRCDPISEHNRLYWYRQTLGQGPEFLTYFQNEAQLEKSRLLSDRFSAERPKGSFSTLEIQRTEQGDSAMYLCASSSDVPGGYTFGSGTRLTVV.